This T cell receptor (beta chain) was profiled in a study of shared clonotypes between healthy human individuals. Each of the donors was a healthy adult who was HIV-negative and had not had a recent acute infection or vaccination. Everyone who donated was a Caucasian adult who lived in Nashville, Tennessee. From CD4+ cells came CD45RA+ naive and CD45RA-negative memory subsets. Sequencing was at deep level. Clones were sequenced by immunoSEQ multiplex PCR, and TCRdb holds only the in-frame ones, with some missing. The table includes about 680,000 clones, around 73% detected once. Per germline, CDR1 SGHRS and CDR2 YFSETQ. The CDR3 runs 16 residues. Between the trimmed V and J ends, which lost 3 bases and 0 bases, there was a span of 13 bases.

This clonotype originated in a woman in her twenties or thirties in good health. Sequenced: memory CD4+ T cells sorted from blood. Subset indicated: CD45RA-negative fraction. J is TRBJ2-4 and V is TRBV5-1; tentative D call: TRBD1 (6 bases). DNA for the CDR3: TGCGCCAGCAGCTCGGGACAAACCTTAGCCAAAAACATTCAGTACTTC. Translating it yields CASSSGQTLAKNIQYF.